Shown below are 10 T cell receptor beta chains from a single sample sequenced in a study of cytomegalovirus exposure and HLA in healthy donors. The study ran its PCR with 60 Vbeta and 13 Jbeta primers. Assay: immunoSEQ multiplex PCR; the TCRdb copy retains only in-frame clones and omits some. Here the sample spans more than 150,000 clones, 70% to 85% being singletons. Sequencing was carried out using PBMCs. The source of these receptors is a girl aged 2-10 years in good health and CMV-seropositive.

The chain combines TRBV11-1 with TRBJ2-5; 9 nucleotides align to TRBD1. This CDR3 has 14 residues. The J segment lost 5 bases and the V segment lost 6 bases, leaving 7 bases of the junction unmatched. The germline CDR1 and CDR2 sequences are SGHAT and FQDESV (reference sequence). The CDR3 spells CASSLDRGGETQYF. The CDR3 region has the DNA TGTGCCAGCAGTTTGGACAGGGGCGGGGAGACCCAGTACTTC.

This sequence joins TRBV19 and TRBJ1-6, with D tentatively TRBD1 (6 bases). The CDR3 contains 14 residues. V lost 2 bases, J lost 9 bases, and 11 bases lay in between. CDR1 and CDR2 (germline): LNHDA, SQIVND (reference sequence). CDR3 sequence reads: CASSITGLPSPLHF. CDR3 DNA: TGTGCCAGTAGTATAACAGGGTTGCCTTCACCCCTCCACTTT.

This sequence joins TRBV7-8 and TRBJ2-1; 7 nucleotides line up with TRBD1. Germline CDR1 is SGHVS and CDR2 is FQNEAQ. The V gene end was trimmed by 5 bases and the J gene end by 8 bases; junction bases not matched to a gene: 9. The CDR3 loop spans 14 amino acids. The CDR3 region has the DNA TGTGCCAGCAGCGAAGCCGGGACAGAAGATGAGCAGTTCTTC. Amino acid sequence: CASSEAGTEDEQFF. The full variable domain, rest sourced from reference TRBV7-8 and TRBJ2-1, is GAGVSQSPRYKVAKRGQDVALRCDPISGHVSLFWYQQALGQGPEFLTYFQNEAQLDKSGLPSDRFFAERPEGSVSTLKIQRTQQEDSAVYLCASSEAGTEDEQFFGPGTRLTVL.

The chain carries TRBV11-3 and TRBJ2-7, with 10 bases aligning to TRBD2. CDR3 size: 16 residues. In germline, CDR1 is SGHNT, CDR2 YENEEA. Trimming took 5 bases from V and 2 from J; bases not matched to a gene: 9. DNA of the CDR3: TGTGCCAGCAGCGCTTTAGCGGGGGGATTTCCCTACGAGCAGTACTTC. This gives the protein CASSALAGGFPYEQYF.

This clone was detected only a few times. The rearrangement links TRBV4-1 to TRBJ2-3; TRBD2 matches 10 bases. This CDR3 region has 17 residues. The V and J ends lost 4 bases and 2 bases, in that order; junction bases with no gene match: 9. Per germline, CDR1 MGHRA and CDR2 YSYEKL. The CDR3 DNA follows: TGCGCCAGCAGCCTCCTGCCGGGACTAGCGTCCACAGATACGCAGTATTTT. Protein product: CASSLLPGLASTDTQYF.

J is TRBJ2-2 and V is TRBV25-1; 8 nucleotides line up with TRBD1. Germline CDR1 reads MGHDK; CDR2 reads SYGVNS. The CDR3 length is 13 residues. V was clipped by 5 bases and J by 4 bases; unmatched bases: 0. The CDR3 loop reads CASSQGATGELFF. The DNA of the CDR3 is TGTGCCAGCAGTCAGGGGGCCACCGGGGAGCTGTTTTTT.

This rearrangement joins TRBV12-5 to TRBJ2-2; a possible D gene is TRBD1 (5 bases). V was pared by 5 bases and J by 3 bases, with 10 bases between. The CDR3 consists of 14 residues. The germline V gene encodes CDR1 LGHNT and CDR2 FRNRAP. This CDR3 reads CASGQQGHTGELFF. Here the CDR3 DNA reads TGTGCTAGTGGTCAGCAGGGCCACACCGGGGAGCTGTTTTTT.

The CDR3 DNA is TGTGCCAGTCGGGACTCACCCTACAATGAGCAGTTCTTC. It codes for CASRDSPYNEQFF. The chain uses TRBV28 and TRBJ2-1; D is perhaps TRBD2 (6 bases). Trimming shortened V by 9 bases and J by 2 bases, and 11 bases separated the two germline ends. The CDR3 is made up of 13 amino acids. Per germline, CDR1 MDHEN and CDR2 SYDVKM.

The rearrangement joins TRBV4-1 to TRBJ2-1; D gene ambiguous. The germline CDR1 and CDR2 sequences are MGHRA and YSYEKL. CDR3 length: 15 amino acids. Trimming cost V 0 bases and J 6 bases, with 12 bases left between them. The CDR3 coding sequence is TGCGCCAGCAGCCAAGACTCAGGTCCCACCAATGAGCAGTTCTTC. The encoded protein is CASSQDSGPTNEQFF.

The chain carries TRBV5-1 and TRBJ2-3; D possibly corresponds to TRBD2 (6 bases). The CDR3 extends over 14 amino acids. In germline, CDR1 is SGHRS, CDR2 YFSETQ. Trimming shortened V by 5 bases and J by 2 bases, and 12 bases separated the two germline ends. The CDR3 loop is CASRGRGNTDTQYF. The CDR3 region has the DNA TGCGCCAGCAGGGGACGGGGGAACACAGATACGCAGTATTTT.